The clone carrying this TCR beta chain was counted many times. No antigen is known for it. Trimming pared 7 bases from V and 9 bases from J, leaving 18 bases between. The length of the CDR3 is 13 residues. Sorted naive CD8 T cells, roughly 19,000 to 1,000,000, were sequenced from 10%, 30% or 50% RNA. The sample is drawn from a study of molecular identifiers for immune sequencing clone quantification. A single record per CDR3 protein comes from TCRdb applying MiXCR to the PCR reads. The sample has approximately 550,000 distinct CDR3 sequences; around 23% are singletons. General observations from the study: Underestimation of highly expanded clone sizes could arise where identical TCR molecules share a barcode. Spiked Jurkat TCR RNA equal to one cell could reportedly be picked out among 900,000 to 1,000,000 naive cells. Clones above 20 RNA copies contained over 98% of effector molecules but under 1% of naive ones.

The chain has TRBV12-3 or TRBV12-4 and TRBJ2-5; the D is unclear. The sequenced sample consisted of naive CD8+ T cells from blood, with Jurkat cell RNA spiked in. As for subset: FACS-sorted CD8+CD4-CCR7+CD45RA+ naive T cells. This receptor was taken from a human donor in good health. Some libraries in this study had Jurkat cell RNA spiked in. Here the CDR3 DNA reads TGTGCCAGCACCCCGACGAGTCTGAGCCCCCAGTACTTC. This codes for CASTPTSLSPQYF.